This T cell receptor (beta chain) is from a study of early T cells in non-severe SARS-CoV-2 infection. Study summary: Sequenced material consisted of bulk RNA (from unsorted whole blood), and chains were unpaired.

Each CDR3 protein is one row after TCRdb ran MiXCR on the 5' RACE reads. The sample includes some 66,000 distinct CDR3 sequences, roughly 9.1% seen only once; the top ten take under 4%. The CDR3 sequence is 14 residues long. The germline V and J ends were trimmed by 5 bases and 7 bases, with 12 bases remaining between them. Germline CDR1 SGHTA, CDR2 FQGNSA. The origin of this receptor is an adult who was a healthcare worker with PCR-confirmed SARS-CoV-2 infection or an uninfected control (not recorded which). The gene calls are TRBV7-2 and TRBJ1-6, with a tentative D call TRBD1 (5 bases). Sequencing was performed on whole blood. The CDR3 spells CASSPREVNSPLHF. In DNA form, the CDR3 reads TGTGCCAGCAGCCCCAGGGAGGTCAATTCACCCCTCCACTTT.